Listed here is a single T cell receptor (beta chain). The antigen is unknown. This sample's time point: blood 2 weeks post-SBRT. Specified treatment: 15 Gy SBRT to primary tumor, nephrectomy 4 weeks later. This sample is drawn from a study of radiation and T cells in renal cell carcinoma. Profiling relied on immunoSEQ multiplex PCR, and the TCRdb table lists in-frame clones only, not all of them. The sample has 100,000 to 150,000 clones, more than 75% seen once. General study points: In blood, top tumor clones expanded by 2 weeks, shrinking by 4.

The input for sequencing was blood, taken from a patient whose treatment included radiotherapy and nephrectomy. The origin of this receptor is a woman aged 70-85 years with renal cell carcinoma.

CDR3 sequence: CASSQETTRGNEKLFF. The CDR3 region has the DNA TGCGCCAGCAGCCAAGAAACAACGAGGGGTAATGAAAAACTGTTTTTT. The gene calls are TRBV4-1 and TRBJ1-4, with TRBD1 as a possible D gene (5 bases). The CDR3 has 16 amino acids. The V and J ends lost 0 bases and 4 bases respectively, with 12 bases between them. In germline, CDR1 is MGHRA, CDR2 YSYEKL.